The 29 T cell receptor beta chains in this list originate from one sample, sequenced in a study of Ad26.COV2.S vaccination and SARS-CoV-2 variants. Documented treatment: 15 to 20 received Ad26.COV2.S at low or high dose, single or two shots; roughly five received placebo; per-sample allocation not given. The samples were gathered on day 63 after the first injection of vaccine or placebo. The table came from immunoSEQ multiplex PCR; TCRdb's copy has only in-frame clones and leaves some out. In the table there are a few hundred thousand clones, 83% of which are singletons. The source was peripheral blood, collected in a trial of Ad26.COV2.S vaccine versus placebo. These receptors all stem from a person between 18 and 65 years old who received the Ad26.COV2.S COVID-19 vaccine or a placebo.

The chain employs TRBV7-8 and TRBJ1-5; maybe TRBD1 (5 bases). The CDR3 contains 16 residues. V was cut by 0 bases and J by 0 bases, with 9 bases left in between. Germline V gives CDR1 SGHVS, CDR2 FQNEAQ. CDR3 in amino acids: CASSLATVYSNQPQHF. In DNA, the CDR3 is TGTGCCAGCAGCTTAGCGACAGTTTATAGCAATCAGCCCCAGCATTTT.

The CDR3 coding sequence is TGTGCCAGCAGGGTGGCGAACACCGGGGAGCTGTTTTTT. It encodes CASRVANTGELFF. This rearrangement joins TRBV6-5 to TRBJ2-2; no clear D gene. CDR1 is MNHEY and CDR2 is SVGAGI in the germline V gene. This CDR3 has 13 amino acids. The V and J ends lost 6 bases and 0 bases respectively, with 5 bases between them.

V usage is TRBV2 and J usage is TRBJ1-4; D call uncertain. This CDR3 spans 17 amino acids. Germline V gives CDR1 SNHLY, CDR2 FYNNEI. V lost 4 bases and J 8 bases, leaving 23 bases between the germline ends. The DNA of the CDR3 is TGTGCCAGCAGTGTTGGGTTAAGATCGGGGATAGACGAAAAACTGTTTTTT. Translation: CASSVGLRSGIDEKLFF.

The V call is TRBV30, the J call TRBJ2-1, with unresolved D. This CDR3 comprises 14 residues. The germline V and J ends were trimmed by 3 bases and 7 bases, with 16 bases remaining between them. In germline, CDR1 is GTSNPN, CDR2 SVGIG (reference sequence). The CDR3 reads CAWRKVAKWNEQFF. The CDR3 nucleotides are TGTGCCTGGAGGAAGGTGGCCAAGTGGAATGAGCAGTTCTTC.

The chain is built from TRBV6-5 and TRBJ1-6, with 10 bases fitting TRBD1. This CDR3 is 15 amino acids long. V lost 8 bases, J lost 8 bases, and 9 bases stayed unmatched. Per germline, CDR1 MNHEY and CDR2 SVGAGI. The CDR3 DNA follows: TGTGCCAGCGGAGACAGGGGGCGCGCTGATTCACCCCTCCACTTT. Translation gives CASGDRGRADSPLHF.

The rearrangement links TRBV15 to TRBJ2-7; 8 positions agree with TRBD1. The CDR3 is made up of 14 amino acids. The ends lost 3 bases at V and 4 bases at J; junction bases unmatched: 5. The V gene's germline CDR1 is LNHNV and CDR2 YYDKDF (reference sequence). The CDR3, as DNA: TGTGCCACCAGCAGGACAGGGGCGCATTACGAGCAGTACTTC. It codes for CATSRTGAHYEQYF.

The V and J genes are TRBV5-1 and TRBJ2-7; no clear D. The CDR3 sequence is 13 residues long. The germline V gene encodes CDR1 SGHRS and CDR2 YFSETQ. Trimming cost V 6 bases and J 4 bases, with 14 bases left between them. The CDR3 sequence is CASKPLNTYEQYF. The CDR3 coding sequence is TGCGCCAGCAAGCCTCTTAATACGTACGAGCAGTACTTC.

The chain combines TRBV7-9 with TRBJ2-1; possibly TRBD2 for D (6 bases). The CDR3 is made up of 13 amino acids. Germline loops: CDR1 SEHNR, CDR2 FQNEAQ (reference sequence). The V end was cut by 4 bases, the J end by 4 bases, with 8 bases between. The CDR3 region is CASSSTSYNEQFF. The CDR3 DNA is TGTGCCAGCAGCTCGACTAGTTACAATGAGCAGTTCTTC.

In its sample, this clone was seen once. This sequence joins TRBV5-1 and TRBJ2-5; TRBD1 is a possible D gene (5 bases). V was pared by 2 bases and J by 4 bases, with 18 bases between. The CDR3 has 16 amino acids. Germline V CDR1 and CDR2: SGHRS, YFSETQ. The CDR3 loop is CASSFSPVSQGETQYF. CDR3 nucleotide sequence: TGCGCCAGCAGCTTTAGTCCGGTCTCCCAGGGAGAGACCCAGTACTTC.

The chain links TRBV27 to TRBJ2-7, with D hard to call. Between the trimmed V and J ends, which lost 6 bases and 1 base, there was a span of 16 bases. The CDR3 loop spans 15 amino acids. The germline V gene encodes CDR1 MNHEY and CDR2 SMNVEV (reference sequence). The CDR3 region has the DNA TGTGCCAGCAGCACCCTCGGGCAGGTTTCCTACGAGCAGTACTTC. Protein: CASSTLGQVSYEQYF.

The chain carries TRBV28 and TRBJ2-1; unclear D gene. Deletions cut 5 bases from V and 6 bases from J, with 8 bases between. The CDR3 has 12 amino acids. Germline loops: CDR1 MDHEN, CDR2 SYDVKM. The CDR3 here is CASSLHPNEQFF. CDR3 in DNA: TGTGCCAGCAGTCTCCACCCCAATGAGCAGTTCTTC.

The gene calls are TRBV3-1 (or the pseudogene TRBV3-2) and TRBJ2-3; TRBD2 aligns across 7 bases. The CDR3 is 16 amino acids. Germline loops: CDR1 LGHDT, CDR2 YNNKEL (reference sequence). V lost 1 base and J lost 9; bases outside the gene matches: 13. CDR3 sequence (DNA): TGTGCCAGCAGCCAAGGGGGGGGATTCCGGGACTCGACGCAGTATTTT. Encoded protein: CASSQGGGFRDSTQYF.

The chain links TRBV7-3 to TRBJ2-5, with D uncertain. Germline V gene sequence: CDR1 SGHTA, CDR2 FQGTGA. The CDR3 totals 15 residues. V was trimmed by 5 bases and J by 5 bases, leaving 18 bases between them. CDR3 nucleotide sequence: TGTGCCAGCAGCCCGCTTGGTCTTGTGGGGGAGACCCAGTACTTC. Protein product: CASSPLGLVGETQYF.

The gene calls are TRBV6-4 and TRBJ1-6; D gene unclear. The ends were cut back, 7 bases at V and 0 bases at J, with 16 bases in the middle. Germline V gene lookup returns CDR1 MRHNA and CDR2 SNTAGT. CDR3 length: 17 amino acids. CDR3 DNA: TGTGCCAGCAACTCCGGACCGCCGAGCTCCTATAATTCACCCCTCCACTTT. It codes for CASNSGPPSSYNSPLHF.

The chain links TRBV7-9 to TRBJ1-1; D unresolved. Germline V lookup: CDR1 SEHNR, CDR2 FQNEAQ (reference sequence). The CDR3 is 14 amino acids. V was trimmed by 1 base and J by 0 bases, leaving 6 bases between them. The CDR3 here is CASSLVVMNTEAFF. CDR3 sequence (DNA): TGTGCCAGCAGCTTAGTAGTGATGAACACTGAAGCTTTCTTT.

The chain links TRBV10-3 to TRBJ1-1; D is ambiguous. CDR1 ENHRY and CDR2 SYGVKD come from the germline V gene. The CDR3 has 15 residues. Trimming took off 3 bases at V and 6 bases at J, with 17 bases between the two ends. In DNA, the CDR3 is TGTGCCATCAGTGAAGGAATGGGGATGAGGGCTGAAGCTTTCTTT. Residues: CAISEGMGMRAEAFF.

The chain employs TRBV6-5 and TRBJ1-1, with 10 bases matching TRBD1. Unmatched junction bases numbered 3, after V lost 6 bases and J lost 5 bases. Germline V gives CDR1 MNHEY, CDR2 SVGAGI. The CDR3 consists of 13 residues. This CDR3 is CASSRTGGTEAFF. CDR3 nucleotide sequence: TGTGCCAGCAGCAGGACAGGGGGTACTGAAGCTTTCTTT.

This chain links TRBV19 with TRBJ2-7; 10 bases align to TRBD1. This CDR3 is built from 13 residues. V was pared by 4 bases and J by 3 bases, with 0 bases of the junction left unmatched. Germline-derived CDR1 and CDR2 are LNHDA and SQIVND (reference sequence). The CDR3 DNA sequence: TGTGCCAGTAGTAGGGACAGGGGCTACGAGCAGTACTTC. Protein sequence: CASSRDRGYEQYF.

This clone was counted a single time. The gene calls are TRBV11-2 and TRBJ1-1, with D unresolved. This CDR3 has 13 residues. With 0 bases removed from V and 4 bases from J, the gap between germline ends came to 6 bases. Germline assignment: CDR1 SGHAT and CDR2 FQNNGV. The CDR3 bases are TGTGCCAGCAGCTTAGAACGGGCCACTGAAGCTTTCTTT. Amino acids: CASSLERATEAFF.

This rearrangement joins TRBV13 to TRBJ2-3; TRBD1 or TRBD2 may be the D gene (7 bases each). V was shortened by 2 bases and J by 6 bases, with 15 bases between the two germline ends. In germline, CDR1 is PRHDT, CDR2 FYEKMQ (reference sequence). This CDR3 region has 15 residues. CDR3 sequence reads: CASSLRDQGGDTQYF. The CDR3 DNA follows: TGTGCCAGCAGCTTAAGGGACCAGGGGGGGGATACGCAGTATTTT.

The chain is built from TRBV5-1 and TRBJ1-2, with D unresolved. CDR3 size: 14 residues. From germline, CDR1 is SGHRS and CDR2 YFSETQ. V was cut by 0 bases and J by 3 bases, with 9 bases left in between. The chain's CDR3 is CASSLVVGDYGYTF. CDR3 DNA sequence: TGCGCCAGCAGCTTGGTAGTCGGTGACTATGGCTACACCTTC. Supplemented by reference TRBV5-1 and TRBJ1-2, the full variable domain reads KAGVTQTPRYLIKTRGQQVTLSCSPISGHRSVSWYQQTPGQGLQFLFEYFSETQRNKGNFPGRFSGRQFSNSRSEMNVSTLELGDSALYLCASSLVVGDYGYTFGSGTRLTVV.

This clone has only a few counts. This chain connects TRBV19 to TRBJ1-1; TRBD1 is a possible D gene (6 bases). Germline CDR1 reads LNHDA; CDR2 reads SQIVND (reference sequence). V dropped 7 bases and J dropped 5 bases, with 20 bases sitting between them. This CDR3 has 15 amino acids. CDR3 DNA sequence: TGTGCCAGTACCCAATCGGACAGAATGGGTACTGAAGCTTTCTTT. This sequence encodes CASTQSDRMGTEAFF.

This clone was found a few times. V is TRBV27 and J is TRBJ2-7; D is possibly TRBD2 (6 bases). Per the germline V gene, CDR1 is MNHEY and CDR2 is SMNVEV (reference sequence). The V gene lost 4 bases and the J gene lost 4 bases, with 17 bases spanning the gap. The CDR3 loop spans 15 amino acids. Written as DNA, the CDR3 is TGTGCCAGCAGTTGGGTTGGGGACTCAGGATACGAGCAGTACTTC. Translated, it gives CASSWVGDSGYEQYF.

The CDR3 nucleotides are TGCAGCGTTGAATGGACAGCCGGTGAGCAGTACTTC. Protein sequence: CSVEWTAGEQYF. This chain joins TRBV29-1 and TRBJ2-7; weak D call: TRBD1 (6 bases). CDR3 size: 12 residues. V was cut by 2 bases and J by 7 bases, with 12 bases left in between. From germline, CDR1 is SQVTM and CDR2 ANQGSEA.

The rearrangement links TRBV7-9 to TRBJ1-4; D gene unclear. The length of the CDR3 is 14 residues. The V gene lost 3 bases and the J gene lost 0 bases, with 5 bases spanning the gap. The V gene's germline CDR1 is SEHNR and CDR2 FQNEAQ (reference sequence). Written as DNA, the CDR3 is TGTGCCAGCAGCTTTCAGTCAACTAATGAAAAACTGTTTTTT. Its translation: CASSFQSTNEKLFF.

This clone appeared a few times. This sequence joins TRBV30 and TRBJ1-5; D not certain. Per the germline V gene, CDR1 is GTSNPN and CDR2 is SVGIG (reference sequence). The CDR3 totals 15 residues. Trimming shortened V by 0 bases and J by 6 bases, and 15 bases separated the two germline ends. CDR3 protein: CAWSVPAQESQPQHF. Here the CDR3 DNA reads TGTGCCTGGAGTGTACCTGCGCAGGAGAGTCAGCCCCAGCATTTT.

This clone has more than one count but fewer than ten. The gene calls are TRBV5-1 and TRBJ2-7; D remains unclear. This CDR3 is built from 13 residues. CDR1 is SGHRS and CDR2 is YFSETQ in the germline V gene. With 0 bases removed from V and 5 bases from J, the gap between germline ends came to 9 bases. The CDR3 spells CASSLVGFHEQYF. For the CDR3, the DNA is TGCGCCAGCAGCTTGGTGGGTTTCCACGAGCAGTACTTC.

This rearrangement joins TRBV6-5 to TRBJ2-7; D possibly matches TRBD1 or TRBD2 (7 bases each). The CDR3 is made up of 15 amino acids. Trimming took 6 bases from V and 1 from J, leaving 16 bases between them. CDR1 is MNHEY and CDR2 is SVGAGI in the germline V gene. The CDR3 DNA reads as TGTGCCAGCAGCCCCGCCAGGGGGGGTTCCTACGAGCAGTACTTC. It codes for CASSPARGGSYEQYF.

J is TRBJ1-1 and V is TRBV5-1; the match to TRBD1 covers 8 bases. Germline CDR1 reads SGHRS; CDR2 reads YFSETQ. The CDR3 spans 15 residues. Germline trimming cut 4 bases from V and 4 bases from J; bases unmatched to any gene: 9. The CDR3 protein is CASSTIGQGSTEAFF. CDR3 sequence (DNA): TGCGCCAGCAGCACCATCGGACAGGGCTCCACTGAAGCTTTCTTT.